What follows describes a single TCR beta chain. Antigen specificity is unknown. Repertoires were generated with immunoSEQ multiplex PCR, while TCRdb's copy carries only in-frame clones and drops some. The sample holds around 2.1 million clones, approximately 94% seen once. This entry belongs to a study of shared clonotypes between healthy human individuals. Overall study findings and caveats: Generally, naive subsets came out with larger estimated richness than memory subsets. The study drew on few donors, limiting represented genetic and exposure-history diversity.

All of the donors resided in Nashville, Tennessee, and each was a Caucasian adult. From CD4+ cells came CD45RA+ naive and CD45RA-negative memory subsets. The sequenced sample was naive CD4+ T cells sorted from blood. Subset described: CD45RA+ positively selected. This TCR came from a man younger than 30 in good health.

The CDR3 is CASSPQGGLGYTF. The CDR3 DNA reads TGTGCCAGTAGTCCGCAGGGCGGCCTAGGCTACACCTTC. The chain carries TRBV19 and TRBJ1-2, with a possible D match to TRBD1 (5 bases). V lost 5 bases to trimming and J lost 8 bases, with 15 bases between them. The length of the CDR3 is 13 residues. Germline V gene sequence: CDR1 LNHDA, CDR2 SQIVND (reference sequence).